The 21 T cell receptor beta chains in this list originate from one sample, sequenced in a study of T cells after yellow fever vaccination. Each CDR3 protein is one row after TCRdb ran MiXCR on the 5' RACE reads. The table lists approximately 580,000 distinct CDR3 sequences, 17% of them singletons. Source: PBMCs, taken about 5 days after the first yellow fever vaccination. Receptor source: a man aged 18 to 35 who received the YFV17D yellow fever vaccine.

Here the CDR3 DNA reads TGTGCCAGCAGTCTGGCTTTGTACAATGAGCAGTTCTTC. It yields the protein CASSLALYNEQFF. This rearrangement joins TRBV6-2 or TRBV6-3 to TRBJ2-1; no reliable D call. The germline V gene has CDR1 MNHEY and CDR2 SVGEGT. This CDR3 is built from 13 residues. The V and J ends lost 5 bases and 4 bases respectively, with 9 bases between them.

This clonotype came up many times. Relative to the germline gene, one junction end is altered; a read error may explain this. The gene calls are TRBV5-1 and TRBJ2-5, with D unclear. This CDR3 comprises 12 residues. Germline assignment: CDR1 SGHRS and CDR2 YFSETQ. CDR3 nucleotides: TGTGCCAGCAGCTTGGATAGGGAGACCCAGTACTTC. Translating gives CASSLDRETQYF.

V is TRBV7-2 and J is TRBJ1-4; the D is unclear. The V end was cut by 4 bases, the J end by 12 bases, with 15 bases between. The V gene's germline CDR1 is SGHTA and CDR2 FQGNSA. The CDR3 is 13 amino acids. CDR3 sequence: CASSSLDRSQLFF. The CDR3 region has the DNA TGTGCCAGCAGCTCCCTCGACCGTTCCCAACTGTTTTTT.

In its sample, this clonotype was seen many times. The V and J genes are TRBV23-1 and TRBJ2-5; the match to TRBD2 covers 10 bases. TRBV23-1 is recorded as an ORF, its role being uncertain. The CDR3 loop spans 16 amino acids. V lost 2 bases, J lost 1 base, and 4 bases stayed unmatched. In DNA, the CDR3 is TGCGCCAGCAGTCAACGGCTAGCGGGGGCCCAAGAGACCCAGTACTTC. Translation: CASSQRLAGAQETQYF.

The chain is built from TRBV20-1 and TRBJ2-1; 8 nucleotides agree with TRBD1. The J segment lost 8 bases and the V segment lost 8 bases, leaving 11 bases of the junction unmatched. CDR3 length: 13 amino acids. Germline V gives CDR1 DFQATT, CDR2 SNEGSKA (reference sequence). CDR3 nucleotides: TGCAGTCCACACCCCGCAGGGGGCGATGAGCAGTTCTTC. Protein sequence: CSPHPAGGDEQFF.

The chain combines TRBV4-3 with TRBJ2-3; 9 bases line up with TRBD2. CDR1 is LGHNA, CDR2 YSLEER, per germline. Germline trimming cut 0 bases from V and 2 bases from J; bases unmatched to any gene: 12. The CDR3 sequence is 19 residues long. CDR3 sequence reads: CASSQEVPRLAGFTDTQYF. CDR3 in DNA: TGCGCCAGCAGCCAAGAAGTCCCTCGGCTAGCGGGGTTCACAGATACGCAGTATTTT.

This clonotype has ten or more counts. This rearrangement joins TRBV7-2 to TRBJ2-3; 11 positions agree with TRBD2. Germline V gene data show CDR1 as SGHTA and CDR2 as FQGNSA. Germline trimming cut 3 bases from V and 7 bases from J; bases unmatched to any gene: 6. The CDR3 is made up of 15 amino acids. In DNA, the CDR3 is TGTGCCAGCAGCTTTACTAGCGGGGGAGGGAATACGCAGTATTTT. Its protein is CASSFTSGGGNTQYF.

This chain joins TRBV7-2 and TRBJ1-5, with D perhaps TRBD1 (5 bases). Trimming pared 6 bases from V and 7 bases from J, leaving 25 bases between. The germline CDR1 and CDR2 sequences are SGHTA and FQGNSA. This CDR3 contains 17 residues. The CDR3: CASSSYPGTGFGQPQHF. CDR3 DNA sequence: TGTGCCAGCAGTTCCTACCCCGGGACTGGGTTCGGGCAGCCCCAGCATTTT.

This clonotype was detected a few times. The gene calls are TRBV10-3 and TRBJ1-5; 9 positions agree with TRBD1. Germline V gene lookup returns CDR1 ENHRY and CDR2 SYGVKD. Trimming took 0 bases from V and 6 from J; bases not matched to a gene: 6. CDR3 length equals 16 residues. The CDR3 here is CAISESGQGLSQPQHF. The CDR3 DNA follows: TGTGCCATCAGTGAGTCGGGACAGGGTTTGAGTCAGCCCCAGCATTTT.

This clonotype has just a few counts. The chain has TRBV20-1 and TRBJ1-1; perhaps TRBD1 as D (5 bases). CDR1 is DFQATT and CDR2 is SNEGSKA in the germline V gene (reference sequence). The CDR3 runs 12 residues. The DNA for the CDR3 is TGCCAGTTGGGACTCCTGAACACTGAAGCTTTCTTT. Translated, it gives CQLGLLNTEAFF.

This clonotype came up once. CDR3 region: CASSPGSIYSPLHF. The DNA of the CDR3 is TGTGCCAGCAGTCCAGGCTCAATTTATTCACCCCTCCACTTT. The chain recombines TRBV6-1 with TRBJ1-6, with D unclear. V lost 5 bases, J lost 8 bases, and 13 bases lay in between. Germline V gene data show CDR1 as MNHNS and CDR2 as SASEGT. The CDR3 length is 14 residues.

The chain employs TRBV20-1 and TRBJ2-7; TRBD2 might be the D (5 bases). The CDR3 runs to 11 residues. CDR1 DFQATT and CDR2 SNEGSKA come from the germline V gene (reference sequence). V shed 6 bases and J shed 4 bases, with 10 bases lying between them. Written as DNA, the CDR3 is TGCAGTGCCCCAGAGGGATACGAGCAGTACTTC. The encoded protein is CSAPEGYEQYF.

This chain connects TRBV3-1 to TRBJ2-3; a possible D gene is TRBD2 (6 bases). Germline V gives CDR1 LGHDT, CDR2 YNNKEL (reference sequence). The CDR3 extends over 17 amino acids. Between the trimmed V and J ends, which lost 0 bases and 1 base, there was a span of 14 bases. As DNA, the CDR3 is TGTGCCAGCAGCCAAGATTTAACTAGCCTTGGCACAGATACGCAGTATTTT. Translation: CASSQDLTSLGTDTQYF.

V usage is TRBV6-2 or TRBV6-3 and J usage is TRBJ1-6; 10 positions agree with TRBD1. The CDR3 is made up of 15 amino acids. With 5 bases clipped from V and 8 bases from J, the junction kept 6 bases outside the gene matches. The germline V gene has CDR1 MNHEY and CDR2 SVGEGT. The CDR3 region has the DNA TGTGCCAGCAGTCGCACCGGGACAGGGGATTCACCCCTCCACTTT. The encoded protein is CASSRTGTGDSPLHF.

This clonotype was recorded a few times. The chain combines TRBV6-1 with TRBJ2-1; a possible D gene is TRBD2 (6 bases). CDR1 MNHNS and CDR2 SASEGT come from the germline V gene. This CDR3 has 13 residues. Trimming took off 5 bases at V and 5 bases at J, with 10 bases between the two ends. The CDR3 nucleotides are TGTGCCAGCAGTCCGGACTATAACAATGAGCAGTTCTTC. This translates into CASSPDYNNEQFF.

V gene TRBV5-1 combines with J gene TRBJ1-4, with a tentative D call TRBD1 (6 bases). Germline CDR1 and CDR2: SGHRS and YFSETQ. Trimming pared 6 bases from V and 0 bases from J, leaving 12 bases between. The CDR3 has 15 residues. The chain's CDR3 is CASKGQTSTNEKLFF. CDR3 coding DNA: TGCGCCAGCAAAGGACAGACCTCAACTAATGAAAAACTGTTTTTT.

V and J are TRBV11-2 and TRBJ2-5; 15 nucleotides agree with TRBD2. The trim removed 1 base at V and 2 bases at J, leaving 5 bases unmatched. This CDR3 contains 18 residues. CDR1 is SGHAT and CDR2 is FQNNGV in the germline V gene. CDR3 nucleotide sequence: TGTGCCAGCAGCTTAGTGGGACTAGCGGGGGGAGGACAAGAGACCCAGTACTTC. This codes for CASSLVGLAGGGQETQYF.

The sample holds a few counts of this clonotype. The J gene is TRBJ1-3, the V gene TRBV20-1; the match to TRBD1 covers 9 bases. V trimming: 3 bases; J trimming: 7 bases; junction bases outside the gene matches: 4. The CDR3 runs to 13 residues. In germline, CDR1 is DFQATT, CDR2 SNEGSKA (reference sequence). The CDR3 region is CSARRDRVNTIYF. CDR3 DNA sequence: TGCAGTGCTAGGAGGGACAGGGTGAACACCATATATTTT.

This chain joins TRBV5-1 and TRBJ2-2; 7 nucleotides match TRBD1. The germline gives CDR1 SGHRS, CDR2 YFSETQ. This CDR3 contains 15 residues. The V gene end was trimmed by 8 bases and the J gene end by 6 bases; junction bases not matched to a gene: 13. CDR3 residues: CASDEGQNLPGELFF. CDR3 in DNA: TGCGCCAGTGACGAGGGACAGAACCTCCCCGGGGAGCTGTTTTTT.

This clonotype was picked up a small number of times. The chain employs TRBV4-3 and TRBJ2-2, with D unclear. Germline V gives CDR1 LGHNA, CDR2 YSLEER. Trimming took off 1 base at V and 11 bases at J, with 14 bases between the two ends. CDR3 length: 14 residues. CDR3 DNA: TGCGCCAGCAGCCAAGTTAGTGGGCAGGCAGAGCTGTTTTTT. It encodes CASSQVSGQAELFF.

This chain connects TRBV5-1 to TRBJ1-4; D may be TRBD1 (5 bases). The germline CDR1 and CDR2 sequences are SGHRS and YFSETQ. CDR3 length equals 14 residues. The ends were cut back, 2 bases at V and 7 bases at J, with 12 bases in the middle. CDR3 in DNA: TGCGCCAGCAGCTTAAACCCGGGGGGTGAAAAACTGTTTTTT. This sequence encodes CASSLNPGGEKLFF.